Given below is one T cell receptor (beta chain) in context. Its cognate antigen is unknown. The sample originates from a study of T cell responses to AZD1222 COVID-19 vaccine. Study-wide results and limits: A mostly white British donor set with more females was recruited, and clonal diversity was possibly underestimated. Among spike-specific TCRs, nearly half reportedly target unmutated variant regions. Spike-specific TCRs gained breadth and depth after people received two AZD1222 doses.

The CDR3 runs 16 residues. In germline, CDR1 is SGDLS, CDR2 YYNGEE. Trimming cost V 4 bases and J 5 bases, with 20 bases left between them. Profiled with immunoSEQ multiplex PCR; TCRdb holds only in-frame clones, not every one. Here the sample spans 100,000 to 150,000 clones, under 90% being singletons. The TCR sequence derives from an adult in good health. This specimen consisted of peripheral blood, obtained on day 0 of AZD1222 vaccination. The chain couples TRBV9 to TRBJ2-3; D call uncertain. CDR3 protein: CASSPQGSPRRDTQYF. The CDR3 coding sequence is TGTGCCAGCAGCCCCCAAGGCTCGCCGAGGAGAGATACGCAGTATTTT.